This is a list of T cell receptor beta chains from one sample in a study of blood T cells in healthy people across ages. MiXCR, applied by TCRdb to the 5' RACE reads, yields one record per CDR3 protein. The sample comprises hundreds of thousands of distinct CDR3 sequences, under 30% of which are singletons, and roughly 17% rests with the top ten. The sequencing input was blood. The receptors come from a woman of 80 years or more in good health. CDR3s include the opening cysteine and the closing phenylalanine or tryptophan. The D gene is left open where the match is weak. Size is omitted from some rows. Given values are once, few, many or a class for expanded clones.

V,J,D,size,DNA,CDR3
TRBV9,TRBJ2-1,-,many,TGTGCCAGCAGCGTAGGGGCTAGTAGTCGCCCGGGTGAGCAGTTCTTC,CASSVGASSRPGEQFF
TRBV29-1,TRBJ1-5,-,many,TGCAGCGTTGGGGGAAATAGCAATCAGCCCCAGCATTTT,CSVGGNSNQPQHF
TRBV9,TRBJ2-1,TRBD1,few,TGTGCCTGCAGCGAAGTGGACAGGGGACCCTACAATGAGCAGTTCTTC,CACSEVDRGPYNEQFF
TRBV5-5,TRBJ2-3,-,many,TGTGCCAGCAGCCGCTCTATGTTTTTAGATACGCAGTATTTT,CASSRSMFLDTQYF
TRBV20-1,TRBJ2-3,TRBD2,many,TGCAGTGCTCCAGGACTAGCAGATACGCAGTATTTT,CSAPGLADTQYF
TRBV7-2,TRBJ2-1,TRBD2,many,TGTGCCAGCAGCACGGGACTAGCGGGGAAATATGAGCAGTTCTTC,CASSTGLAGKYEQFF
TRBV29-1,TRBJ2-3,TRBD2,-,TGCAGCGTTGGAGGCGGGAGTAGCGCAGATACGCAGTATTTT,CSVGGGSSADTQYF
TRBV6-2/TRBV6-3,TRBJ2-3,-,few,TGTGCCAGCCTCTTCTCGGGCCTTGCGGCAGATACGCAGTATTTT,CASLFSGLAADTQYF
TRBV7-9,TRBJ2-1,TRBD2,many,TGTGCCAGCAGCCAGGGACTAGCGATCAATGAGCAGTTCTTC,CASSQGLAINEQFF
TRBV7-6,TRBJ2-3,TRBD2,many,TGTGCCAGCAGCCCCCGGACTAGCGGGGTCGATACGCAGTATTTT,CASSPRTSGVDTQYF
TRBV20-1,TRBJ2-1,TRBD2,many,TGCAGTGCCCCCAAAGCGGGGGGGCCTGTTAATGAGCAGTTCTTC,CSAPKAGGPVNEQFF
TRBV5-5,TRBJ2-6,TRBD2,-,TGTGCCAGCAACATCCTCGGGGGTAGCGGGGGGCTGGGGGCCAACGTCCGGACTTTC,CASNILGGSGGLGANVRTF
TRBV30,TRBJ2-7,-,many,TGTGCCTGGAGGAGGAGAGGGAATGGCGAGCAGTACTTC,CAWRRRGNGEQYF
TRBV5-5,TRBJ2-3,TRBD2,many,TGTGCCAGCAGCCTTCTAGCGGGGGCGGTTTCTAGCACAGATACGCAGTATTTT,CASSLLAGAVSSTDTQYF
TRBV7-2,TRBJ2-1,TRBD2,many,TGTGCCAGCAGCTCTTGGACTAGTAAGTTCTTC,CASSSWTSKFF
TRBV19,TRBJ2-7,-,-,TGTGCCAGTACTTCAGGACACTACTACGAGCAGTACTTC,CASTSGHYYEQYF
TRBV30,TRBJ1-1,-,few,TGTGCCTGGAGTCGAAGGGGCAGCCTTAACACTGAAGCTTTCTTT,CAWSRRGSLNTEAFF
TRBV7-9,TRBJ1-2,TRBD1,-,TGTGCCAGCAGCATACAGGGGGGTAGCTATGGCTACACCTTC,CASSIQGGSYGYTF
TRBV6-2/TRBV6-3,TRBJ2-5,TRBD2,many,TGTGCCAGCAGTTACAGGGGCCGGGTGGCGGGGGAAGAGACCCAGTACTTC,CASSYRGRVAGEETQYF
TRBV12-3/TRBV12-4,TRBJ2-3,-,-,TGTGCCAGCAGCCCCGGACTCGGAGGGGGGACAGATACGCAGTATTTT,CASSPGLGGGTDTQYF
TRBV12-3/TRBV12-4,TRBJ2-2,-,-,TGTGCCAGCAGTCCCCGAGCAGGGGCCCCCACCGGGGAGCGGTTTTTT,CASSPRAGAPTGERFF
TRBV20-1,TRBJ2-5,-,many,TGCAGTGCTAGAGATTACTCGCGGGCGGGCCAAGAGACCCAGTACTTC,CSARDYSRAGQETQYF
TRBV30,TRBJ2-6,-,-,TGTGCCTGGAGCTACCGCTGGGGGGGCGCTGGGGCCAACGTCCTGACTTTC,CAWSYRWGGAGANVLTF
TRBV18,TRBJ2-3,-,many,TGTGCCAGCTACCCGGGACTCCAAGGACTCACAGATACGCAGTATTTT,CASYPGLQGLTDTQYF
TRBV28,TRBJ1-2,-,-,TGTGCCAGCAGTTTATTGGGCAGGGTGAACTATGGCTACACCTTC,CASSLLGRVNYGYTF
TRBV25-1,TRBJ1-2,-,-,TGTGCCAGCAGTGATAACCCCGAGTCGGGGGCTAATCACTATGGCTACACCTTC,CASSDNPESGANHYGYTF
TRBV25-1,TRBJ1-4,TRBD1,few,TGTGCCAGCAGTGAATATACAGCGACAGGGAACGAAAAACTGTTTTTT,CASSEYTATGNEKLFF
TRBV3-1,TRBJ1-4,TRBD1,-,TGTGCCAGCAGCCCCGGGGGACAGTTGAATGAAAAACTGTTTTTT,CASSPGGQLNEKLFF
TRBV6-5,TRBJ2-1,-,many,TGTGCCAGCAGTCCGACCGCGGGGCCTTACAATGAGCAGTTCTTC,CASSPTAGPYNEQFF
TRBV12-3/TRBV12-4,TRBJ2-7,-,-,TGTGCCAGCAGCAGACAGGATACAAACTACGAGCAGTACTTC,CASSRQDTNYEQYF
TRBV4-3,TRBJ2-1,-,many,TGCGCCAGCAGCCAAGGCCGTACAGCGAGCTCCTACAATGAGCAGTTCTTC,CASSQGRTASSYNEQFF
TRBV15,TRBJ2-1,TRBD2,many,TGTGCCACCAGCGGTTTGTCGGGCGGGGGGTTTCCCTACAATGAGCAGTTCTTC,CATSGLSGGGFPYNEQFF
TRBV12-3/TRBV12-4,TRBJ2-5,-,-,TGTGCCAGCAGCCCCGGGGGAACTTGGGAGCAGTACTTC,CASSPGGTWEQYF
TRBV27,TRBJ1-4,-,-,TGTGCCAGCAGGACACTGGGTGTTAATGAAAAACTGTTTTTT,CASRTLGVNEKLFF
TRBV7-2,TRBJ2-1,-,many,TGTGCCAGCAGTCCAGAGACGGTTGTGAATGAGCAGTTCTTC,CASSPETVVNEQFF
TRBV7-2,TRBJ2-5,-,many,TGTGCCAGCAGCTTCGTGGAATCAGGGAAAGAGACCCAGTACTTC,CASSFVESGKETQYF
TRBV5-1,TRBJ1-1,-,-,TGCGCCAGCAGCTTGTTTGAGAACACTGAAGCTTTCTTT,CASSLFENTEAFF
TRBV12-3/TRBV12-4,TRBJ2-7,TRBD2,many,TGTGCCAGCAGTTTTTCCGGACTAGCATCCGAGCAGTACTTC,CASSFSGLASEQYF
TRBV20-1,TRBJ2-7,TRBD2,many,TGCAGTGCTAGAACTAGCGGGGCCGACGAGCAGTACTTC,CSARTSGADEQYF
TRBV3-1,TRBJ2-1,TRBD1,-,TGTGCCAGCAGCCGACCGGGACAGAACAATGAGCAGTTCTTC,CASSRPGQNNEQFF
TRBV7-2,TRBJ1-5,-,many,TGTGCCAGCAGCTTATCATCGGGGGGCCAGCCCCAGCATTTT,CASSLSSGGQPQHF